There are many counts of the clone carrying this TCR beta chain. The template was RNA from unsorted bulk tissue. The normal lung tissue was taken more than 3 cm from the tumor edge. The data stem from a study of tumor and adjacent non-tumor tissue in lung cancer. Study in general: Aged roughly 31 to 76 years, patients included nine to eleven men and a few women with stage I to III disease. On average, productive TCRbeta reads reached about 4.4 million per sample.

TCRbeta libraries were built with three rounds of nested PCR, modified from ARM-PCR. TCRdb redid the calling of the multiplex PCR reads with MiXCR, one entry per CDR3 protein. The table lists roughly 49,000 distinct CDR3 sequences, about 79% of them singletons. CDR3 length: 14 residues. Germline assignment: CDR1 DFQATT and CDR2 SNEGSKA (reference sequence). Trimming pared 5 bases from V and 4 bases from J, leaving 17 bases between. This sequence originates from a woman aged 60-70 years with non-small cell lung cancer. The sample consisted of distant non-tumor lung tissue. The chain carries TRBV20-1 and TRBJ2-5, with D hard to call. The CDR3 sequence: CSALPRVLTETQYF. The DNA for the CDR3 is TGCAGTGCTCTCCCTCGAGTACTTACAGAGACCCAGTACTTC.